This T cell receptor (beta chain) came from a study of blood T cell repertoires in COVID-19. Original handling: Using reference gene primer amplification, nucleated cell counts were estimated. Here immunoSEQ multiplex PCR was the method, and the copy in TCRdb shows in-frame clones only, minus some. Clonal size and the V and J genes are those of that table, whereas D and trimming came from the DNA. The sample gives around 230,000 clones, around four fifths of which show up once; 9.5% to 15% is in the top ten. In its sample, this clone was seen a few times. This CDR3 spans 13 amino acids. The germline V gene encodes CDR1 SNHLY and CDR2 FYNNEI. Between the trimmed V and J ends, which lost 5 bases and 4 bases, there was a span of 9 bases.

This receptor was identified in a woman aged 60-75 years with active or convalescent COVID-19. The V and J genes are TRBV2 and TRBJ1-5; D gene unclear. Sequences were obtained from peripheral blood. CDR3 residues: CASSSWRNQPQHF. The CDR3 region has the DNA TGTGCCAGCAGTTCCTGGAGGAATCAGCCCCAGCATTTT.